This TCR beta chain was found in a study of T-cell memory formation after mild COVID-19. This clonotype was observed many times. The antigen remains undetermined. TCR alpha and TCR beta cDNA libraries carrying sample barcodes and UMIs were produced by 5'RACE using constant-segment primers. TCRdb analysed the 5' RACE reads with MiXCR anew, one entry per CDR3 protein. The table lists around 36,000 distinct CDR3 sequences, more than 9.5% of them singletons. The germline V and J ends were trimmed by 1 base and 7 bases, with 10 bases remaining between them. The CDR3 is 13 residues long. Germline lookup yields CDR1 LGHDT and CDR2 YNNKEL (reference sequence). Overall study results and limits: Researchers could not confirm that second-wave clones peaking on day 37 targeted SARS-CoV-2.

The V call is TRBV3-1, the J call TRBJ1-2, with no clear D. The sequence came from a man between 18 and 35 years old who had mild COVID-19 (a few samples of this study predate the infection). Cell type and time point are not known. The source material was PBMCs or a T cell subset sorted from them (not recorded which). This CDR3 reads CASSQVAQAGYTF. The CDR3, as DNA: TGTGCCAGCAGCCAAGTCGCGCAGGCTGGCTACACCTTC.